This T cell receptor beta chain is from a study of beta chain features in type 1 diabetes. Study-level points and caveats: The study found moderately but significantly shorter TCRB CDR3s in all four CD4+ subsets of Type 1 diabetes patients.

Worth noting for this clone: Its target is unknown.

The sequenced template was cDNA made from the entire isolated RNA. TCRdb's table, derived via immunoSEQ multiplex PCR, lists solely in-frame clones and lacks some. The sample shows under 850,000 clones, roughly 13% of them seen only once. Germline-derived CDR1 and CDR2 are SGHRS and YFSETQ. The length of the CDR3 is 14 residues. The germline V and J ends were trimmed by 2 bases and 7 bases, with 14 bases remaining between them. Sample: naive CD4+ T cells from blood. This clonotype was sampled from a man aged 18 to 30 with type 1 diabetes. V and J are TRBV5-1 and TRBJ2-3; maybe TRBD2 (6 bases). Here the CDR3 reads CASSLQEGMNTQYF. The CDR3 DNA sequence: TGCGCCAGCAGCTTACAGGAGGGGATGAATACGCAGTATTTT.